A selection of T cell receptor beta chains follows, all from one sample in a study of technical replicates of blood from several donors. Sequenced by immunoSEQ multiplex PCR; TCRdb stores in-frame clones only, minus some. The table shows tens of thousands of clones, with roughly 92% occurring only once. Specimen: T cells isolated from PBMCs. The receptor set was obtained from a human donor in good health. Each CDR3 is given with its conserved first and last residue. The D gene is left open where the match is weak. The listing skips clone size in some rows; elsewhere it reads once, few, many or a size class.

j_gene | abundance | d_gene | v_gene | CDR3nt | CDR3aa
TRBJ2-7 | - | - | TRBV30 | TGTGCCTGGAGGCGGGAAGGAGTCTACGAGCAGTACTTC | CAWRREGVYEQYF
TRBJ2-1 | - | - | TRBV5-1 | TGCGCCAGCAGCTTGGTTTTAGTGGGAGGAAGATACAATGAGCAGTTCTTC | CASSLVLVGGRYNEQFF
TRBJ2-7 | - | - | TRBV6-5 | TGTGCCAGCCGTCCAGGGGCCGGACCCTCCTACGAGCAGTACTTC | CASRPGAGPSYEQYF
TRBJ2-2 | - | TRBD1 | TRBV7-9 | TGTGCCAGCAGCTCTACAGGGGGCCAGATCACCGGGGAGCTGTTTTTT | CASSSTGGQITGELFF
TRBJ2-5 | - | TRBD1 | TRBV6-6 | TGTGCCAGCAGTTACTCGACAGGGATGCCGGAGACCCAGTACTTC | CASSYSTGMPETQYF
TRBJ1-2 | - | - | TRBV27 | TGTGCCAGCAGTTTGGGAAAGGGGAATGGCTACACCTTC | CASSLGKGNGYTF
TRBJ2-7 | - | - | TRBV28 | TGTGCCAGCAGAATACAGAGCTCCTACGAGCAGTACTTC | CASRIQSSYEQYF
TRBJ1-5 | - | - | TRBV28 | TGTGCCAGCATGATTGGGGGGCAGCCCCAGCATTTT | CASMIGGQPQHF
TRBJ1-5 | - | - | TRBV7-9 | TGTGCCAGCAGCTTCCAAAATCAGCCCCAGCATTTT | CASSFQNQPQHF
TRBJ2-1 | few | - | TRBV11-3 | TGTGCCAGCAGCCCTTGGGTGTGGAGCTCCTACAATGAGCAGTTCTTC | CASSPWVWSSYNEQFF
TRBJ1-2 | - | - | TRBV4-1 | TGCGCCAGCAGCCAAGAGTACGGCAGGGTAGACGGCTACACCTTC | CASSQEYGRVDGYTF
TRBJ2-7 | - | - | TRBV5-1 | TGCGCCAGCAGCTTCTCAGGCCACGAGCAGTACTTC | CASSFSGHEQYF
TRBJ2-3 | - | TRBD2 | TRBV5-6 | TGTGCCAGCACCATCGATAGGTCGGGAGGTACGGGCACAGATACGCAGTATTTT | CASTIDRSGGTGTDTQYF
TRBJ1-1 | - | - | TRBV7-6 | TGTGCCAGCAGCTTAGCCGACAGCAACACTGAAGCTTTCTTT | CASSLADSNTEAFF
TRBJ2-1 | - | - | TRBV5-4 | TGTGCCAGCAGCTCCAGGGTCAATGAGCAGTTCTTC | CASSSRVNEQFF
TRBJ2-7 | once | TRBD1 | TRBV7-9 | TGTGCCAGCAGCTTGACAGGGGGCCGCTCCTACGAGCAGTACTTC | CASSLTGGRSYEQYF
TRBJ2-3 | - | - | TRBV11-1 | TGTGCCAGCAGCTCACCAGTGAGGTTGGAGGCAGATACGCAGTATTTT | CASSSPVRLEADTQYF
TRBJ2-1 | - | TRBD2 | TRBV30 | TGTGCCTGGAGTGTTATTATCGGGACTAGGGGTGAGCAGTTCTTC | CAWSVIIGTRGEQFF
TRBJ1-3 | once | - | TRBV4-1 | TGCGCCAGCAGCCAAGAAGGGGGTAGACGAGGAAACACCATATATTTT | CASSQEGGRRGNTIYF
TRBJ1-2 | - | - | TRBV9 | TGTGCCAGCAGCGTGCGTAGGACTCAAGTCTCTAACTATGGCTACACCTTC | CASSVRRTQVSNYGYTF
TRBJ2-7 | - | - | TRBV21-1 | TGTGCCAGCAGCTCAGGGACTAGCGGATTCTCCTACGAGCAGTACTTC | CASSSGTSGFSYEQYF
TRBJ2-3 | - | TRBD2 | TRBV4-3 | TGCGCCAGCAGCCCGGGACTAGCGGGAGGGAGGACAGATACGCAGTATTTT | CASSPGLAGGRTDTQYF
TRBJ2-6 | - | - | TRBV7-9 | TGTGCCAGCAGCTTAACAAGAACTGGGGCCAACGTCCTGACTTTC | CASSLTRTGANVLTF
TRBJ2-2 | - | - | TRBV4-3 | TGCGCCAGCAGCCAAGGTGTATCACTAGCCGACACCGGGGAGCTGTTTTTT | CASSQGVSLADTGELFF
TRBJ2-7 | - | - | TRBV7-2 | TGTGCCAGCAGCTTGGAGGCTACTACCTACGAGCAGTACTTC | CASSLEATTYEQYF
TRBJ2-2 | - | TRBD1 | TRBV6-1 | TGTGCCAGTGGGACAGGGGTGTGGACCGGGGAGCTGTTTTTT | CASGTGVWTGELFF
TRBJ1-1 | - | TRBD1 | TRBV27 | TGTGCCAGCAGTCGTAATACAGGGGACACTGAAGCTTTCTTT | CASSRNTGDTEAFF
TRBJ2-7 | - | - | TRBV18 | TGTGCCAGCTCAGCGGGACAGTTTTTAGGCTACGAGCAGTACTTC | CASSAGQFLGYEQYF
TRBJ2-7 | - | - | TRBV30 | TGTGCCTGGAGTCTACAGGTCTACGAGCAGTACTTC | CAWSLQVYEQYF
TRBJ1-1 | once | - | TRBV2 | TGTGCCAGCAGTGAAAGCTTTGGCGGGGTCACTGAAGCTTTCTTT | CASSESFGGVTEAFF
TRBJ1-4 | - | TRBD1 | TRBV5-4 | TGTGCCAGCAGCCCAGGGACAGTGAGGGAAAAACTGTTTTTT | CASSPGTVREKLFF
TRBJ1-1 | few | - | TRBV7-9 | TGTGCCTCTCGGGGGATGAACACTGAAGCTTTCTTT | CASRGMNTEAFF
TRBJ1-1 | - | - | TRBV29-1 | TGCAGCTGTGGGGTGGCAGGAACGACAGCAGGGGCTTTCTTT | CSCGVAGTTAGAFF
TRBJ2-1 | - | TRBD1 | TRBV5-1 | TGCGCCAGCAGCTTGGCCCCCGGGACAGCAGAGCAGTTCTTC | CASSLAPGTAEQFF
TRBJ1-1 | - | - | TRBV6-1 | TGTGCCAGCAGTGAACTGCCCGGGGGATGGTACGCTTTCTTT | CASSELPGGWYAFF
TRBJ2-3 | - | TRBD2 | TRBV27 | TGTGCCAGCAGTGTTAGACTAGCTGGAGATACGCAGTATTTT | CASSVRLAGDTQYF
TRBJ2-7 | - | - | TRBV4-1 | TGCGCCAGCAGTGTCTCCCGCCGGGAGCCTCCCTACGAGCAGTACTTC | CASSVSRREPPYEQYF
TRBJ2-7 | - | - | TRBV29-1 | TGCAGCGTTGAAGATGTCGACACCTCCTACGAGCAGTACTTC | CSVEDVDTSYEQYF
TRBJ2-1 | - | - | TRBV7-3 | TGTGCCAGCAGCTGGGACTCCTCCTACCACAATGAGCAGTTCTTC | CASSWDSSYHNEQFF
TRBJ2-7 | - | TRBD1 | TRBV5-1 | TGCGCCAGCAGCTATTCACAGGGGGGTGGCTACGAGCAGTACTTC | CASSYSQGGGYEQYF
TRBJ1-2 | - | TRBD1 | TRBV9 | TGTGCCAGCAGCGACCTCCCTCGACAGGGGTTAGGCTACACCTTC | CASSDLPRQGLGYTF
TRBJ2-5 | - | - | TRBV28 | TGTGCCAGCAGTTTATCCGCCAGCGGGCAGACAGAGACCCAGTACTTC | CASSLSASGQTETQYF
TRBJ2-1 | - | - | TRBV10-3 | TGTGCCATCAGTGGTGACGGGAGAGGATACAATGAGCAGTTCTTC | CAISGDGRGYNEQFF
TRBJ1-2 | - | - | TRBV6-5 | TGTGCCAGCATCGGTCAGGACATTTCCTATGGCTACACCTTC | CASIGQDISYGYTF
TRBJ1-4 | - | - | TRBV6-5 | TGTGCCAGCAGTTCGGGACTCCTTAATGAAAAACTGTTTTTT | CASSSGLLNEKLFF
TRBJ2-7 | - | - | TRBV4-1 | TGCGCCAGCAGCCAAGATGTCGAGGAATCCTACGAGCAGTACTTC | CASSQDVEESYEQYF
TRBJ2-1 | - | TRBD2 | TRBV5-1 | TGCGCCAGCAGCTTGGCCTCAAGCGGGAGGTACAATGAGCAGTTCTTC | CASSLASSGRYNEQFF
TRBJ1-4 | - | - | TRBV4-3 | TGCGCCAGCAGCCCCCAATACGGGACTAATGAAAAACTGTTTTTT | CASSPQYGTNEKLFF
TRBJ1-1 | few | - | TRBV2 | TGTGCCAGCAGTGGGGAGGGCTGGACTGAAGCTTTCTTT | CASSGEGWTEAFF
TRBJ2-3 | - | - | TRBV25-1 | TGTGCCAGCAGTGACTTTGGCACAGATACGCAGTATTTT | CASSDFGTDTQYF
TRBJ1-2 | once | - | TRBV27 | TGTGCCAGCAGTTTACGGGGGGGCGGCTACACCTTC | CASSLRGGGYTF
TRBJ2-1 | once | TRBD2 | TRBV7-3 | TGTGCCAGCAGCTCTCTAGCGCCGGGACCGACGGGGGGGAATGAGCAGTTCTTC | CASSSLAPGPTGGNEQFF
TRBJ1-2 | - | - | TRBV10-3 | TGTGCCATCAGTGAGCTAGGGGGCTATGGCTACACCTTC | CAISELGGYGYTF
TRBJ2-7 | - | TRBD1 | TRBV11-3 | TGTGCCAGCAGCTTAGGTACAGGGGGCGAGCAGTACTTC | CASSLGTGGEQYF